This T cell receptor (beta chain) was sequenced during a study of T cells in localized non-small cell lung cancer. The study's findings and limits: For the top 100 tumor clones, a median around 55 also appeared in adjacent lung. Adjacent uninvolved lung tissue had the highest T cell clonality, exceeding tumor. Heterogeneity stays possible, as sequencing covered only one tumor region.

The CDR3 has 13 residues. The germline V and J ends were trimmed by 6 bases and 0 bases, with 8 bases remaining between them. The germline gives CDR1 KGHSH, CDR2 LQKENI. The assay was immunoSEQ multiplex PCR, and TCRdb's table has in-frame clones only and misses some. The sample has 37,000 or so clones; 80% to 90% are singletons. Note on this clone: Its antigen is unknown.

The specimen comprised peripheral blood, sampled before any cancer treatment. This sequence was found in a woman aged 35 to 69 with stage I lung adenocarcinoma. The gene calls are TRBV18 and TRBJ1-1; D unresolved. The CDR3 loop is CASSPRMNTEAFF. DNA of the CDR3: TGTGCCAGCTCGCCGAGAATGAACACTGAAGCTTTCTTT.